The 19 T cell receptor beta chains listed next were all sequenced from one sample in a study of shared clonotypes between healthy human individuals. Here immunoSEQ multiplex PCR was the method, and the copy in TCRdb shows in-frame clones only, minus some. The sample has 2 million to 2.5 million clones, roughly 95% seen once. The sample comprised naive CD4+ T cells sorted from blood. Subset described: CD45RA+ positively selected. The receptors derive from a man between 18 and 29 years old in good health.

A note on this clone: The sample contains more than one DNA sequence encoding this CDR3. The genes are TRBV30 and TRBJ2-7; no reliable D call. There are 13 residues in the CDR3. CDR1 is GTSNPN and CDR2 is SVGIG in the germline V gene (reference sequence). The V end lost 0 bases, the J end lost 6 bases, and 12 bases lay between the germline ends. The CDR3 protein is CAWSVQGPGEQYF. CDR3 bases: TGTGCCTGGAGTGTACAAGGGCCGGGCGAGCAGTACTTC.

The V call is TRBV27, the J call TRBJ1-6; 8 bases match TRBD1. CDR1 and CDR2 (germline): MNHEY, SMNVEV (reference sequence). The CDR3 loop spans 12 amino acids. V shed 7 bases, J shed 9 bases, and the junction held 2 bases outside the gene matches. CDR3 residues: CASTGGSSPLHF. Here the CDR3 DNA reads TGTGCCAGCACAGGGGGCAGTTCACCCCTCCACTTT.

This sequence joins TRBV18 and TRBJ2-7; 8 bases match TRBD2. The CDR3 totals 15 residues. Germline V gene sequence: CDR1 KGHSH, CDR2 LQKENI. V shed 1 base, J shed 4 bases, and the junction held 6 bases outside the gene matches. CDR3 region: CASSPLGLAGYEQYF. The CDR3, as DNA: TGTGCCAGCTCACCACTAGGTCTAGCGGGTTACGAGCAGTACTTC.

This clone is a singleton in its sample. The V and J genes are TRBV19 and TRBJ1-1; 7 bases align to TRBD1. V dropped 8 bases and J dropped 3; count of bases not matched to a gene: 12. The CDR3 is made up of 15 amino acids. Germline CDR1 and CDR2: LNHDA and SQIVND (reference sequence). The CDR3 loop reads CASLPLQGVYTEAFF. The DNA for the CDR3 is TGTGCCAGTCTTCCCCTCCAGGGGGTATACACTGAAGCTTTCTTT.

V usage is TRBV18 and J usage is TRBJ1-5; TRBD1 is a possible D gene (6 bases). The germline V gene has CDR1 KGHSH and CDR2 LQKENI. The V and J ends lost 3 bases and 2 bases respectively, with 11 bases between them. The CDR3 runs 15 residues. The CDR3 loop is CASSPGGLGNQPQHF. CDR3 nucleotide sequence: TGTGCCAGCTCACCCGGGGGCTTAGGCAATCAGCCCCAGCATTTT.

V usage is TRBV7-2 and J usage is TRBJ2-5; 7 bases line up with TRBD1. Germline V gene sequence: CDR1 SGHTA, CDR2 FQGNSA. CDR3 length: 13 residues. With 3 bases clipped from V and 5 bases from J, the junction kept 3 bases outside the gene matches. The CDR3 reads CASSFNRGETQYF. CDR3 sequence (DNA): TGTGCCAGCAGCTTCAACAGGGGTGAGACCCAGTACTTC. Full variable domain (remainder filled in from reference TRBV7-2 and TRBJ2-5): GAGVSQSPSNKVTEKGKDVELRCDPISGHTALYWYRQSLGQGLEFLIYFQGNSAPDKSGLPSDRFSAERTGGSVSTLTIQRTQQEDSAVYLCASSFNRGETQYFGPGTRLLVL.

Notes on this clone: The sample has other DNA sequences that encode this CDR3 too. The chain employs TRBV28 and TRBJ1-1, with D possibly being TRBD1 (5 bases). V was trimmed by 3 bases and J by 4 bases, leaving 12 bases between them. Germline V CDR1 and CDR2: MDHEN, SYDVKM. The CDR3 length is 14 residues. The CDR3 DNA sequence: TGTGCCAGCAGTTTGTCGGGGGGAGGCACTGAAGCTTTCTTT. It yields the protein CASSLSGGGTEAFF.

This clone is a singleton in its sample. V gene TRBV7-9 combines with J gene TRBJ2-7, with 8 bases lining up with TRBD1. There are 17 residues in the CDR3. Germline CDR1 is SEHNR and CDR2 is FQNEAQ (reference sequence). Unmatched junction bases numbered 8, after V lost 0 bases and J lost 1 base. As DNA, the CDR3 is TGTGCCAGCAGCTTAGCGCTAATCCGGGACAGGTCCTACGAGCAGTACTTC. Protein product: CASSLALIRDRSYEQYF.

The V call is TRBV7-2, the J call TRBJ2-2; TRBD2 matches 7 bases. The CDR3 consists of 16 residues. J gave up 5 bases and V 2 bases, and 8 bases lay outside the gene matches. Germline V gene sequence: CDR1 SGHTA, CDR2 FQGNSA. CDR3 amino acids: CASSLFAGVGTGELFF. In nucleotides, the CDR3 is TGTGCCAGCAGCTTATTCGCGGGAGTGGGGACCGGGGAGCTGTTTTTT.

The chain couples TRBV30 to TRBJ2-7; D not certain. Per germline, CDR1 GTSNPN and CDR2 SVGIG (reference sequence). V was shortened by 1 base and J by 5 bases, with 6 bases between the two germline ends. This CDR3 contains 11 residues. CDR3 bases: TGTGCCTGGAGTGGTTTTGACGAGCAGTACTTC. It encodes CAWSGFDEQYF.

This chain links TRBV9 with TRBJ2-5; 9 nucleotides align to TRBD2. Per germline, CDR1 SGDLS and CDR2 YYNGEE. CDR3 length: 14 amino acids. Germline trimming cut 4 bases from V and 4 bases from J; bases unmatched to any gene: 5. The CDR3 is CASSTSGSGETQYF. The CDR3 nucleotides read TGTGCCAGCAGCACTAGCGGGTCGGGAGAGACCCAGTACTTC.

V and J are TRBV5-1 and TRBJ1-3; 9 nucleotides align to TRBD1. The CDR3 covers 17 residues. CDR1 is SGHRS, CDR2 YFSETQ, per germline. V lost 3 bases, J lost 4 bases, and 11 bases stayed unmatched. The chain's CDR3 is CASSWTPGTGSGNTIYF. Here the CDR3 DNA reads TGCGCCAGCAGCTGGACCCCCGGGACAGGGAGCGGAAACACCATATATTTT.

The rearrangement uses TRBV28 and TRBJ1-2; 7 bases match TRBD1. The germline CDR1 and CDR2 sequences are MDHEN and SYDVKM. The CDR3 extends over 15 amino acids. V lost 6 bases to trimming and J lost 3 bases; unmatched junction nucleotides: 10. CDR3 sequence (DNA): TGTGCCAGCAGGACCGGGACAGTTAAACACTATGGCTACACCTTC. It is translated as CASRTGTVKHYGYTF.

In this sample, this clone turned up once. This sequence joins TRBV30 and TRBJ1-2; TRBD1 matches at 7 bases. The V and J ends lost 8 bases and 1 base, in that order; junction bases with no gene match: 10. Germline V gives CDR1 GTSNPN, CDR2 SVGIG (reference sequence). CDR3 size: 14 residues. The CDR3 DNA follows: TGTGCCGGGACACGGGACAGTATTAACTATGGCTACACCTTC. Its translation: CAGTRDSINYGYTF.

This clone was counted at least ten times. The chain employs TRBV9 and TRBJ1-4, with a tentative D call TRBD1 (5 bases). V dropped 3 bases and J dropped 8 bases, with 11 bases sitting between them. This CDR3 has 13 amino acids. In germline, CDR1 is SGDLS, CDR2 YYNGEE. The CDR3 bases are TGTGCCAGCAGCGCCAGGGTTGGCGAAAAACTGTTTTTT. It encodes CASSARVGEKLFF. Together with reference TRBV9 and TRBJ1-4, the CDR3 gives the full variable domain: DSGVTQTPKHLITATGQRVTLRCSPRSGDLSVYWYQQSLDQGLQFLIQYYNGEERAKGNILERFSAQQFPDLHSELNLSSLELGDSALYFCASSARVGEKLFFGSGTQLSVL.

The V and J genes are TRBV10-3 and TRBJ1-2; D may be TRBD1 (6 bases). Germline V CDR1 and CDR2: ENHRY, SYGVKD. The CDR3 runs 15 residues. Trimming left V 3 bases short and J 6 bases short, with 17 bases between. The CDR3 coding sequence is TGTGCCATCAGTGAACGCCCGGGGGCCTCAAATGGCTACACCTTC. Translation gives CAISERPGASNGYTF.

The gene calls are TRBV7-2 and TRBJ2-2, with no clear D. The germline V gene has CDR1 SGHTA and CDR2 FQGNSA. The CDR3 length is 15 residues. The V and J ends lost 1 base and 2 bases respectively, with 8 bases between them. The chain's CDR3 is CASSLDWVNTGELFF. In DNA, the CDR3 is TGTGCCAGCAGCTTAGATTGGGTAAACACCGGGGAGCTGTTTTTT. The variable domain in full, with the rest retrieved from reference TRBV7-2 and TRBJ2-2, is GAGVSQSPSNKVTEKGKDVELRCDPISGHTALYWYRQSLGQGLEFLIYFQGNSAPDKSGLPSDRFSAERTGGSVSTLTIQRTQQEDSAVYLCASSLDWVNTGELFFGEGSRLTVL.

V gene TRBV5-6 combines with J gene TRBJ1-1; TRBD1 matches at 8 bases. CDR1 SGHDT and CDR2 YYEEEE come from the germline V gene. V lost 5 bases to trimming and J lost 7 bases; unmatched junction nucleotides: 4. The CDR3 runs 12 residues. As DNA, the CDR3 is TGTGCCAGCAGTAGGGACAGGTTTGAAGCTTTCTTT. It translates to CASSRDRFEAFF.

In nucleotides, the CDR3 is TGTGCCAGCAGCCAAGACGGGCTCTATGGCTACACCTTC. Translated: CASSQDGLYGYTF. The rearrangement joins TRBV4-2 to TRBJ1-2; D gene uncertain. Germline loops: CDR1 LGHNA, CDR2 YNFKEQ. The CDR3 runs 13 residues. V lost 0 bases to trimming and J lost 4 bases, with 6 bases between them.